Sequencing of this TCR beta chain was carried out in a study of T cell changes during pregnancy in multiple sclerosis (dated by TCRdb to between 2018 and 2020). Regarding the complete study: Changes in the T cell repertoire over the course of pregnancy were examined in this study in women with multiple sclerosis.

Libraries were prepared through the immunoSEQ multiplex PCR assay. In its TCRdb copy, this immuneACCESS table keeps in-frame sequences only and misses some clones. Where compared with another copy, unresolved V genes explain less than half of these, and the others have no known cause. The sample table lists fewer than 85,000 clones, 85% to 95% of them with a count of one. The ten largest account for about 2.3% of the sample. Note on this clone: Its antigen is unknown. The input lacks base qualities; no much larger clone sits a single base away.

Reading from cysteine to phenylalanine, the CDR3 counts 15 amino acids. CDR3 DNA only is kept here, 45 bases in frame from base 1. CDR1 and CDR2 are drawn from the germline V gene (reference sequence): LNHDA, SQIVND. V ends up 11 bases short and J 2 bases short, with an unmatched junction base count of 11. This sample comprised peripheral blood, obtained in the third trimester of pregnancy. This receptor was obtained from a female donor with multiple sclerosis, enrolled in a pregnancy study. This sequence uses TRBV19 and TRBJ2-3; 9 junctional bases match TRBD2. The CDR3 loop reads CASNWVAGDTDTQYF. The DNA sequence reads TGTGCCTCGAATTGGGTAGCGGGGGACACAGATACGCAGTATTTT.